Below, one TCR beta chain is given with its context. Its target is unknown. The assay was immunoSEQ multiplex PCR, and TCRdb's table has in-frame clones only and misses some. The table records around 30,000 clones, about 60% of them present only once. The data were obtained in a study of vaccination effects on CD4 cells after COVID-19. Looking at the study overall: Participants completed two doses of the BNT162b2 or mRNA-1273 vaccine.

CD4+ T cell isolation took place after 10 days of culture. Half of the medium was exchanged for IL-2 medium on both days 3 and 7. The sequences come from CD4+ T cells from PBMCs cultured without peptide, collected before COVID-19 vaccination. The clonotype was recovered from a human donor who received a COVID-19 vaccine.

The CDR3 nucleotides read TGTGCCAGTAGCCACCTTGGGACAGTTAGCAATCAGCCCCAGCATTTT. This gives the protein CASSHLGTVSNQPQHF. The chain combines TRBV19 with TRBJ1-5, with TRBD1 matching 7 bases. The CDR3 runs to 16 residues. CDR1 LNHDA and CDR2 SQIVND come from the germline V gene (reference sequence). With V trimmed by 6 bases and J by 0 bases, 8 bases remained unmatched.